The 13 T cell receptor beta chains below all came from one sample that was sequenced in a study of blood T cell repertoires in COVID-19. The repertoire was sequenced with immunoSEQ multiplex PCR; TCRdb's copy has only in-frame clones and lacks some. The table shows over 100,000 clones, with roughly 69% occurring only once. The specimen was peripheral blood. The receptor source for this set is a woman aged 70-85 years with acute or convalescent COVID-19.

This sequence joins TRBV11-2 and TRBJ2-1; tentative D call: TRBD2 (7 bases). The CDR3 length is 15 residues. V was cut by 1 base and J by 5 bases, with 12 bases left in between. Germline V gene data show CDR1 as SGHAT and CDR2 as FQNNGV. The CDR3 nucleotides read TGTGCCAGCAGCTTAGTGGGGGGGGCGAACAATGAGCAGTTCTTC. Translation: CASSLVGGANNEQFF.

V is TRBV6-2 or TRBV6-3 and J is TRBJ1-6, with D possibly being TRBD1 (5 bases). CDR1 is MNHEY and CDR2 is SVGEGT in the germline V gene. The CDR3 sequence is 16 residues long. V was clipped by 6 bases and J by 9 bases, with 21 bases between them. The CDR3 loop reads CASSRGSTTPFSPLHF. The CDR3, as DNA: TGTGCCAGCAGCCGGGGCTCCACTACCCCTTTTTCACCCCTCCACTTT.

The chain combines TRBV5-6 with TRBJ2-3; 8 bases align to TRBD1. CDR3 length: 14 amino acids. Germline CDR1 SGHDT, CDR2 YYEEEE. Trimming at V came to 2 bases and at J to 4 bases, leaving 3 bases not matched to a gene. The CDR3 bases are TGTGCCAGCAGCTTCGGACAGGGAGCAGATACGCAGTATTTT. It translates to CASSFGQGADTQYF. Based on the CDR3 plus reference TRBV5-6 and TRBJ2-3, the full variable domain is DAGVTQSPTHLIKTRGQQVTLRCSPKSGHDTVSWYQQALGQGPQFIFQYYEEEERQRGNFPDRFSGHQFPNYSSELNVNALLLGDSALYLCASSFGQGADTQYFGPGTRLTVL.

The chain carries TRBV9 and TRBJ2-7; D remains unclear. The CDR3 is made up of 15 amino acids. Germline V gene data show CDR1 as SGDLS and CDR2 as YYNGEE. The V end was cut by 0 bases, the J end by 1 base, with 11 bases between. The CDR3 protein is CASSVGPDLSYEQYF. The CDR3 coding sequence is TGTGCCAGCAGCGTAGGACCAGACTTGTCCTACGAGCAGTACTTC.

This chain joins TRBV3-1 (or the pseudogene TRBV3-2) and TRBJ2-2; 12 bases line up with TRBD2. Germline V gene lookup returns CDR1 LGHDT and CDR2 YNNKEL (reference sequence). This CDR3 contains 19 residues. V was pared by 0 bases and J by 1 base, with 6 bases of the junction left unmatched. The CDR3 region has the DNA TGTGCCAGCAGCCAAGATAGGCTAGCGGGGGGGTTGAACACCGGGGAGCTGTTTTTT. Translation gives CASSQDRLAGGLNTGELFF.

The chain links TRBV7-2 to TRBJ1-2; possible D gene TRBD1, 5 bases. The CDR3 sequence is 15 residues long. Looked up from germline, CDR1 is SGHTA and CDR2 is FQGNSA. V was shortened by 7 bases and J by 5 bases, with 20 bases between the two germline ends. This CDR3 reads CASILRDGSMYGYTF. The CDR3 DNA reads as TGTGCCAGCATCCTCCGGGACGGGAGCATGTATGGCTACACCTTC.

DNA of the CDR3: TGTGCCAACCCCCCCGCTACAGGGGGGTCCTACTTACTAGCCTACGAGCAGTACTTC. This encodes CANPPATGGSYLLAYEQYF. The genes are TRBV27 and TRBJ2-7; TRBD1 matches 8 bases. The CDR3 spans 19 residues. Germline V lookup: CDR1 MNHEY, CDR2 SMNVEV (reference sequence). The V and J ends lost 10 bases and 2 bases, in that order; junction bases with no gene match: 25.

The chain carries TRBV7-2 and TRBJ2-7; 11 bases are a match to TRBD1. This CDR3 is 15 amino acids long. Germline V CDR1 and CDR2: SGHTA, FQGNSA. The V segment lost 4 bases and the J segment 6 bases; nucleotides outside the gene matches: 8. This CDR3 reads CASSSSGTGGIEQYF. DNA for the CDR3: TGTGCCAGCAGCTCTTCCGGGACAGGGGGAATCGAGCAGTACTTC.

The sample holds one count of this clone. The V call is TRBV14, the J call TRBJ2-7, with D possibly TRBD1 on 5 matching bases. CDR3 length: 15 residues. Trimming removed 1 base from V and 4 bases from J, with 14 bases in between. Germline CDR1 reads SGHDN; CDR2 reads FVKESK. CDR3 residues: CASSQGSGLWYEQYF. DNA of the CDR3: TGTGCCAGCAGCCAAGGTTCAGGGTTATGGTACGAGCAGTACTTC.

This clone showed up just once. The chain combines TRBV6-2 or TRBV6-3 with TRBJ1-2; maybe TRBD1 (5 bases). Germline-derived CDR1 and CDR2 are MNHEY and SVGEGT. The CDR3 is 16 amino acids. V lost 0 bases, J lost 4 bases, and 15 bases lay in between. The CDR3 is CASSYSGFNQGYGYTF. In DNA, the CDR3 is TGTGCCAGCAGTTACTCGGGCTTCAACCAGGGCTATGGCTACACCTTC.

The V and J genes are TRBV28 and TRBJ2-2; D perhaps matches TRBD2 (6 bases). The germline CDR1 and CDR2 sequences are MDHEN and SYDVKM. The CDR3 length is 17 residues. Trimming shortened V by 7 bases and J by 0 bases, and 18 bases separated the two germline ends. The CDR3 is CASNIWRDGPNTGELFF. Written as DNA, the CDR3 is TGTGCCAGCAACATCTGGCGGGACGGTCCGAACACCGGGGAGCTGTTTTTT. Supplemented by reference TRBV28 and TRBJ2-2, the full variable domain reads DVKVTQSSRYLVKRTGEKVFLECVQDMDHENMFWYRQDPGLGLRLIYFSYDVKMKEKGDIPEGYSVSREKKERFSLILESASTNQTSMYLCASNIWRDGPNTGELFFGEGSRLTVL.

This clone was seen repeatedly, ten times or more. This chain joins TRBV4-3 and TRBJ2-7; 9 nucleotides line up with TRBD1. Germline trimming cut 0 bases from V and 6 bases from J; bases unmatched to any gene: 9. The CDR3 covers 16 residues. Germline V gives CDR1 LGHNA, CDR2 YSLEER. In DNA form, the CDR3 reads TGCGCCAGCAGCCAAGATTGGGGGGGACAGGGAAGCGAGCAGTACTTC. Amino acid sequence: CASSQDWGGQGSEQYF.

This clone appeared a few times. The rearrangement links TRBV11-2 to TRBJ1-1, with 9 bases matching TRBD1. CDR3 length: 15 amino acids. V lost 0 bases to trimming and J lost 4 bases; unmatched junction nucleotides: 3. Per the germline V gene, CDR1 is SGHAT and CDR2 is FQNNGV. The CDR3 reads CASSLEGTGTTEAFF. The DNA for the CDR3 is TGTGCCAGCAGCTTAGAGGGGACAGGGACCACTGAAGCTTTCTTT.